The entry that follows covers one TCR beta chain sequence. There are 17 residues in the CDR3. V dropped 3 bases and J dropped 0 bases, with 17 bases sitting between them. CDR1 is MDHEN and CDR2 is SYDVKM in the germline V gene. CD45RO negativity and positive selection for CCR7 defined naive CD8 cells, a population that excluded terminally differentiated effector memory CD45RA+ cells. Some clones are missing from TCRdb's copy, which holds only in-frame ones; the method was immunoSEQ multiplex PCR. This table holds over 2,000,000 clones, around 93% found once. This sample is drawn from a study of shared clonotypes between healthy human individuals.

The sequenced material came from naive CD8+ T cells from PBMCs. This TCR derives from a man between 18 and 35 years old in good health. Some clones in this sample may be carry-over from other donors' samples. The chain recombines TRBV28 with TRBJ1-1, with TRBD1 as a possible D gene (6 bases). CDR3 region: CASSLPGRRGVNTEAFF. The CDR3 coding sequence is TGTGCCAGCAGTTTGCCCGGTCGGAGGGGGGTGAACACTGAAGCTTTCTTT.